The rows below give T cell receptor beta chains drawn from one sample of a study of cytomegalovirus exposure and HLA in healthy donors. Clones were sequenced by immunoSEQ multiplex PCR, and TCRdb holds only the in-frame ones, with some missing. Counted here are 95,000 to 120,000 clones, roughly two thirds occurring once; the ten biggest clones make up about 8.3%. Sequences were obtained from PBMCs. These TCRs come from a man younger than 35 in good health and CMV-seropositive. Both conserved end residues are part of each CDR3. A D gene is named only where the DNA matches it firmly. Only part of the rows carry a size: once, few, many, or a class if the clone is expanded.

-	TRBV5-4	TRBJ2-1	-	CASSLGGGSYNEQFF	TGTGCCAGCAGCTTGGGAGGGGGATCCTACAATGAGCAGTTCTTC
TRBD1	TRBV19	TRBJ1-4	-	CASSRGQGASEKLFF	TGTGCCAGTAGCCGTGGACAGGGGGCGAGTGAAAAACTGTTTTTT
TRBD1	TRBV2	TRBJ2-5	few	CASKLQQGAETQYF	TGTGCCAGCAAGCTCCAACAGGGGGCAGAGACCCAGTACTTC
TRBD2	TRBV4-2	TRBJ2-7	-	CASSQEGRGTSYEQYF	TGTGCCAGCAGCCAAGAGGGGCGGGGGACCTCCTACGAGCAGTACTTC
-	TRBV6-1	TRBJ1-2	-	CASRRDTNYGYTF	TGTGCCAGCAGAAGGGACACTAACTATGGCTACACCTTC
-	TRBV6-5	TRBJ1-2	-	CASKALQQGGYTF	TGTGCCAGCAAGGCGCTTCAACAGGGCGGCTACACCTTC
TRBD1	TRBV6-1	TRBJ1-1	-	CASRDGQGRAEAFF	TGTGCCAGCAGGGACGGACAGGGGCGAGCTGAAGCTTTCTTT
-	TRBV25-1	TRBJ2-2	once	CASSELTSSYTGELFF	TGTGCCAGCAGTGAATTAACTAGTAGCTACACCGGGGAGCTGTTTTTT
TRBD2	TRBV4-2	TRBJ2-5	-	CASSPPSSGGGQETQYF	TGTGCCAGCAGCCCCCCGTCTAGCGGGGGGGGCCAAGAGACCCAGTACTTC
-	TRBV20-1	TRBJ1-2	-	CTTANYGYTF	TGCACCACTGCTAACTATGGCTACACCTTC
-	TRBV7-9	TRBJ1-2	-	CASSLEALGHTF	TGTGCCAGCAGCTTAGAGGCTCTGGGCCACACCTTC
TRBD1	TRBV27	TRBJ1-2	-	CASRRDRAAYGYTF	TGTGCCAGCAGAAGGGACAGGGCTGCCTATGGCTACACCTTC
-	TRBV9	TRBJ2-5	-	CASSGGGASRKETQYF	TGTGCCAGCAGCGGTGGGGGGGCGAGCCGCAAAGAGACCCAGTACTTC
-	TRBV7-2	TRBJ2-1	-	CASSLAKTSSYNEQFF	TGTGCCAGCAGCTTAGCGAAGACTAGCTCCTACAATGAGCAGTTCTTC
TRBD1	TRBV10-3	TRBJ2-1	few	CAISESAGGSNEQFF	TGTGCCATCAGTGAGTCGGCAGGGGGCAGTAATGAGCAGTTCTTC
TRBD1	TRBV4-1	TRBJ1-4	-	CASSQNRGEKLFF	TGCGCCAGCAGCCAAAACAGGGGCGAAAAACTGTTTTTT
TRBD2	TRBV11-2	TRBJ2-3	-	CASSAGLAGPYF	TGTGCCAGCAGCGCCGGACTAGCGGGTCCGTATTTT
-	TRBV6-1	TRBJ1-2	few	CASTQARFYGYTF	TGTGCCAGCACCCAGGCCCGTTTCTATGGCTACACCTTC
-	TRBV19	TRBJ1-1	few	CASSDGRGFMNTEAFF	TGTGCCAGTTCCGACGGGAGGGGATTCATGAACACTGAAGCTTTCTTT
-	TRBV5-1	TRBJ2-5	-	CASSSSEAQYF	TGCGCCAGCAGCTCCTCAGAGGCCCAGTACTTC
-	TRBV19	TRBJ1-1	few	CASNRGGNLNTEAFF	TGTGCCAGTAATCGCGGGGGAAACTTGAACACTGAAGCTTTCTTT
-	TRBV6-6	TRBJ1-5	-	CAGSRGSHQPQHF	TGTGCCGGGTCGCGGGGGTCCCATCAGCCCCAGCATTTT
TRBD2	TRBV19	TRBJ2-7	-	CASSISGGREQYF	TGTGCCAGTAGTATAAGCGGGGGACGCGAGCAGTACTTC
TRBD1	TRBV19	TRBJ1-2	-	CASSPRDRAALGYTF	TGTGCCAGTAGTCCACGGGACAGGGCCGCGCTTGGCTACACCTTC
-	TRBV28	TRBJ2-3	-	CASSQGGNTDTQYF	TGTGCCAGCAGCCAGGGGGGCAACACAGATACGCAGTATTTT
-	TRBV6-5	TRBJ1-3	-	CASSGQRFSGNTIYF	TGTGCCAGCAGTGGACAGCGATTCTCTGGAAACACCATATATTTT
-	TRBV11-2	TRBJ1-1	few	CASSQVRQTEAFF	TGTGCCAGCAGCCAAGTGAGGCAGACTGAAGCTTTCTTT
TRBD1	TRBV9	TRBJ1-6	-	CASSARQGSNSPLHF	TGTGCCAGCAGCGCCCGACAGGGCAGTAATTCACCCCTCCACTTT